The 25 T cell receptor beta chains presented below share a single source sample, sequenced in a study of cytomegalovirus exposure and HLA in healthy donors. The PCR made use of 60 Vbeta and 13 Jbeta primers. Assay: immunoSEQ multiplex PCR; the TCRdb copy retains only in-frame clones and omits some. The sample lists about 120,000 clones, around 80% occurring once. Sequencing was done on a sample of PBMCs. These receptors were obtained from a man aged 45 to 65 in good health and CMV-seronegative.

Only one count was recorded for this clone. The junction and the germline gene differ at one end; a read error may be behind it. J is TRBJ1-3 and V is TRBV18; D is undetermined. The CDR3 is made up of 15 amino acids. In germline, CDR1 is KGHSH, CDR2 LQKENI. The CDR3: CSSSQDRSSGNTIYF. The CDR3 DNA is TGTTCCAGCTCACAAGACCGGAGCTCTGGAAACACCATATATTTT.

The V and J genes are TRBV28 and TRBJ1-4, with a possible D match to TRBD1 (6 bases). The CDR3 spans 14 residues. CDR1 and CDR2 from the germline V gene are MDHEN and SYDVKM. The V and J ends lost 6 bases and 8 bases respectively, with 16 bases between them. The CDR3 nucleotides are TGTGCCAGCAGCCCTCGAGGGGGTTGGGAAAAACTGTTTTTT. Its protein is CASSPRGGWEKLFF.

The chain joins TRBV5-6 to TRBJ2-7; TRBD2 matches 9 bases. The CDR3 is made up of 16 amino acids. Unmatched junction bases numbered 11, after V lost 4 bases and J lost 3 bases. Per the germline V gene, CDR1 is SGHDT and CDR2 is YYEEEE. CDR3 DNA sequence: TGTGCCAGCAGCCATAGAATTGGACTAGCGATCTACGAGCAGTACTTC. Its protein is CASSHRIGLAIYEQYF.

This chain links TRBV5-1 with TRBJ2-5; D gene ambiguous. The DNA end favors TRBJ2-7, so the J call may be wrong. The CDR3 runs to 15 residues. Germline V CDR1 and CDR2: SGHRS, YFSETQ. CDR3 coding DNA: TGCGCCAGCAGCTTGGATACGTACCCCTCCTACGAGCAGTACTTC. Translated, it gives CASSLDTYPSYEQYF.

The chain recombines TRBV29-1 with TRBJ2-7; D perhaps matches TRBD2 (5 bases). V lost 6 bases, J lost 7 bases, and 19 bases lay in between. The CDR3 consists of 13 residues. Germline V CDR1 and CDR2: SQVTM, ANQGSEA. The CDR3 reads CSVTQTAGREQYF. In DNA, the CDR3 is TGCAGCGTCACCCAGACTGCGGGTCGGGAGCAGTACTTC.

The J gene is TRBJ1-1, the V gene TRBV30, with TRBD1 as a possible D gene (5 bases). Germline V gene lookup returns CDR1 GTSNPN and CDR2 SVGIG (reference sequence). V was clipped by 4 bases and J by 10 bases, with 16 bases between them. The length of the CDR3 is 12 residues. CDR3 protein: CAWNLRGSRAFF. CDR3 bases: TGTGCCTGGAATCTTCGGGGGAGTAGAGCTTTCTTT. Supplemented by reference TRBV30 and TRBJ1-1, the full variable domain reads SQTIHQWPATLVQPVGSPLSLECTVEGTSNPNLYWYRQAAGRGLQLLFYSVGIGQISSEVPQNLSASRPQDRQFILSSKKLLLSDSGFYLCAWNLRGSRAFFGQGTRLTVV.

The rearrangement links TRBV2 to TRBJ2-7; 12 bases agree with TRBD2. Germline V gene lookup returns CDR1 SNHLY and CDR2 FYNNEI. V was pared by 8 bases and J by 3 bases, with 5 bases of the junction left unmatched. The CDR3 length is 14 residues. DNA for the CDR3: TGTGCCAGCCGTGGACTAGCGGGGTACTACGAGCAGTACTTC. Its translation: CASRGLAGYYEQYF.

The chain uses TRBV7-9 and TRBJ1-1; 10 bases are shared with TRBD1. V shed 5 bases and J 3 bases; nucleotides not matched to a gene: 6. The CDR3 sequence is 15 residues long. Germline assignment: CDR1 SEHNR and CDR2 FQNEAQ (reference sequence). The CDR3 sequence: CASSPGTGEDTEAFF. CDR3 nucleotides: TGTGCCAGCAGCCCAGGGACAGGGGAAGACACTGAAGCTTTCTTT.

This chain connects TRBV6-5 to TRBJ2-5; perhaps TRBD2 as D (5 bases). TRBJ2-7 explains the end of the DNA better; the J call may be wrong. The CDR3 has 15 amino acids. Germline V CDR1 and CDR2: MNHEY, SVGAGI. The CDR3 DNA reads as TGTGCCAGCAGTCGCCCGGGGTTAAGTCGATACGAGCAGTACTTC. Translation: CASSRPGLSRYEQYF.

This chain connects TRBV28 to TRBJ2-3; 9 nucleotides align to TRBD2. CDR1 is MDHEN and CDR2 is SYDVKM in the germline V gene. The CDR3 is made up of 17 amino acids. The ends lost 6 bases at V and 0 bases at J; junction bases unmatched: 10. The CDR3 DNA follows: TGTGCCAGCAGCTCGTTGTATCTAGCGGGAAGCACAGATACGCAGTATTTT. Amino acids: CASSSLYLAGSTDTQYF.

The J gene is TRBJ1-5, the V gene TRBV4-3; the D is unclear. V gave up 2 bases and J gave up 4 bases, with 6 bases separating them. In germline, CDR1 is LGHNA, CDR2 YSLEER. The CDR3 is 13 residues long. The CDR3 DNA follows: TGCGCCAGCAGCCAACGAGAAAATCAGCCCCAGCATTTT. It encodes CASSQRENQPQHF.

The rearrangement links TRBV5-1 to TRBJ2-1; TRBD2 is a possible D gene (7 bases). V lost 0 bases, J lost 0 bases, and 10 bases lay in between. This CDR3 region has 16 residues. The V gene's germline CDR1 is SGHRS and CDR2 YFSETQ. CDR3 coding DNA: TGCGCCAGCAGCTTGGGTGGGGGGGCCTCCTACAATGAGCAGTTCTTC. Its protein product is CASSLGGGASYNEQFF.

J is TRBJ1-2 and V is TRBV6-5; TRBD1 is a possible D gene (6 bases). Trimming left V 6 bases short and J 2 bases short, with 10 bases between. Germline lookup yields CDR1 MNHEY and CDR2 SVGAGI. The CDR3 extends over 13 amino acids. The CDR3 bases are TGTGCCAGCAGCCAGGGGCGCAACTATGGCTACACCTTC. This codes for CASSQGRNYGYTF.

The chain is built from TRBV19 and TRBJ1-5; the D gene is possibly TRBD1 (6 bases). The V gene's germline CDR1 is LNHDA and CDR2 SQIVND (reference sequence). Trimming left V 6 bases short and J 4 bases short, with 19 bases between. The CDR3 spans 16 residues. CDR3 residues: CASSPGGGGPNQPQHF. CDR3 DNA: TGTGCCAGTAGCCCCGGGGGAGGGGGGCCTAATCAGCCCCAGCATTTT.

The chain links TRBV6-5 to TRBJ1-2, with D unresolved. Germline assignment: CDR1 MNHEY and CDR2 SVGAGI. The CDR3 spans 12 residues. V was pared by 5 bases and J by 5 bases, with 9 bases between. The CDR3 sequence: CASSNLEYGYTF. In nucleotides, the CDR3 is TGTGCCAGCAGTAACCTAGAATATGGCTACACCTTC.

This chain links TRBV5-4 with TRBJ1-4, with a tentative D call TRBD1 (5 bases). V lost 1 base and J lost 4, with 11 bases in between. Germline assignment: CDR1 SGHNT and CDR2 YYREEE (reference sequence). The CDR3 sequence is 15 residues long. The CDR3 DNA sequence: TGTGCCAGCAGCTTGCGGGCAGGGAATAATGAAAAACTGTTTTTT. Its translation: CASSLRAGNNEKLFF.

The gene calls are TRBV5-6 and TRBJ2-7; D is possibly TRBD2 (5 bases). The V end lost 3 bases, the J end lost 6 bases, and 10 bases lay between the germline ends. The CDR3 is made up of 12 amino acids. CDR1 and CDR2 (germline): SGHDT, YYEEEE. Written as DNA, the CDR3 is TGTGCCAGCAGCTCTTTCAGCGGCGAGCAGTACTTC. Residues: CASSSFSGEQYF. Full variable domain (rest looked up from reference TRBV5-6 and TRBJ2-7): DAGVTQSPTHLIKTRGQQVTLRCSPKSGHDTVSWYQQALGQGPQFIFQYYEEEERQRGNFPDRFSGHQFPNYSSELNVNALLLGDSALYLCASSSFSGEQYFGPGTRLTVT.

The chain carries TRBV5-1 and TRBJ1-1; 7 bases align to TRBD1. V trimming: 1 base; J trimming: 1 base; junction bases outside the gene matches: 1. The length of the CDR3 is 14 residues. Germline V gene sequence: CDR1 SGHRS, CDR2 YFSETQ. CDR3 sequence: CASSLTGENTEAFF. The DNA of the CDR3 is TGCGCCAGCAGCTTGACAGGGGAGAACACTGAAGCTTTCTTT.

The CDR3 nucleotides read TGTGCCAGCAGCCCAGACAGGGGGCGCACCGGGGAGCTGTTTTTT. Its translation is CASSPDRGRTGELFF. This chain links TRBV7-2 with TRBJ2-2, with 10 bases aligning to TRBD1. V shed 5 bases and J 4 bases; nucleotides not matched to a gene: 4. This CDR3 comprises 15 residues. Germline V gene lookup returns CDR1 SGHTA and CDR2 FQGNSA.

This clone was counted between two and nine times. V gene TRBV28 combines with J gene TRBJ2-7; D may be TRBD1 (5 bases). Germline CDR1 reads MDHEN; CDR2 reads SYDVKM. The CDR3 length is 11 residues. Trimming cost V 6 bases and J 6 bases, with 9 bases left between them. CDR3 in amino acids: CASSRAREQYF. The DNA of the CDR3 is TGTGCCAGCAGCAGGGCTCGCGAGCAGTACTTC.

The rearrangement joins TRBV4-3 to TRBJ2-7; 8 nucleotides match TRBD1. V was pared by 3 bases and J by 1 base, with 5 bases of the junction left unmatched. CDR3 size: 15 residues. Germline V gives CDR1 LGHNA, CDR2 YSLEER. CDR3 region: CASSHRQGFSYEQYF. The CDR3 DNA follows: TGCGCCAGCAGCCATAGACAGGGGTTTTCCTACGAGCAGTACTTC.

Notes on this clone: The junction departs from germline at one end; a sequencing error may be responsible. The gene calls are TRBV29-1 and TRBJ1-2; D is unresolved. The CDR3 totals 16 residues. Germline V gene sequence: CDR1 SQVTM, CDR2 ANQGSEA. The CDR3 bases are TGCAGCGTTGTAGGGTCTGGGCTGGAGGGTGGCTATGGCTACCCCTTC. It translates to CSVVGSGLEGGYGYPF.

In DNA, the CDR3 is TGTGCCAGCAGTTTGGGAAGTCAGGGGGCAGCTGGCTACACCTTC. Translation: CASSLGSQGAAGYTF. This chain links TRBV28 with TRBJ1-2; 8 bases line up with TRBD1. The trim removed 3 bases at V and 7 bases at J, leaving 10 bases unmatched. There are 15 residues in the CDR3. Per germline, CDR1 MDHEN and CDR2 SYDVKM.

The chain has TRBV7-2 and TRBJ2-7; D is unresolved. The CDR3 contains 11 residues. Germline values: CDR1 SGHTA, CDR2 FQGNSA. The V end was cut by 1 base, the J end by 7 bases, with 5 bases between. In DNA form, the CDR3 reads TGTGCCAGCAGCTTAGTGGCAGAGCAGTACTTC. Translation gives CASSLVAEQYF. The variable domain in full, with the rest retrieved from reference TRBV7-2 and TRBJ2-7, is GAGVSQSPSNKVTEKGKDVELRCDPISGHTALYWYRQSLGQGLEFLIYFQGNSAPDKSGLPSDRFSAERTGGSVSTLTIQRTQQEDSAVYLCASSLVAEQYFGPGTRLTVT.

CDR3 in amino acids: CASRLEVAKGMDEKLFF. The CDR3 nucleotides are TGTGCCAGCAGACTTGAGGTGGCGAAGGGGATGGACGAAAAACTGTTTTTT. This chain joins TRBV28 and TRBJ1-4; D is possibly TRBD1 (5 bases). Germline V gene data show CDR1 as MDHEN and CDR2 as SYDVKM. V was shortened by 6 bases and J by 8 bases, with 25 bases between the two germline ends. The CDR3 covers 17 residues.